This TCR beta chain derives from a study of blood T cells in healthy people across ages. Total RNA, at least 6 micrograms per sample, was extracted from PBMCs. Alongside a J-beta primer mix, a sample-barcoded 5' primer served in a second PCR lasting about 7 to 11 cycles. TCRdb recomputed calls from the 5' RACE reads with MiXCR, one row per CDR3 protein. The table records more than 800,000 distinct CDR3 sequences, around 26% of them present only once. Germline lookup yields CDR1 DFQATT and CDR2 SNEGSKA (reference sequence). There are 13 residues in the CDR3. Between the trimmed V and J ends, which lost 5 bases and 2 bases, there was a span of 10 bases. General study findings and limits: Bulk PBMC profiling left naive and antigen-experienced comparisons inconclusive.

Details on this clonotype: Its antigen is unidentified.

The chain carries TRBV20-1 and TRBJ1-5, with no clear D. The sequence came from a woman of 80 years or more in good health. Sequencing was done on a sample of blood. The CDR3, as DNA: TGCAGTGCTGGAGGCAAGGGCAATCAGCCCCAGCATTTT. Translation: CSAGGKGNQPQHF.